The source of this T cell receptor (beta chain) is a study of T cells after posttransplantation cyclophosphamide. Sampled 1 year posttransplant, controls received myeloablative marrow transplants, methotrexate and a calcineurin inhibitor. V gave up 6 bases and J gave up 3 bases, with 12 bases separating them. The CDR3 is made up of 13 amino acids. Germline CDR1 reads MNHEY; CDR2 reads SVGAGI. The repertoire was sequenced with immunoSEQ multiplex PCR; TCRdb's copy has only in-frame clones and lacks some. The sample includes 15,000 to 17,000 clones, more than 70% of them seen just once. Study results and limitations: Donor CD8+ memory clones often dominated recipient blood repertoires at later times. Tissue-infiltrating T cells from skin or gut overlapped little with blood T cells.

In the case of this clone: The antigen remains undetermined.

The clonotype comes from a male patient between 18 and 35 years old who received an allogeneic stem cell transplant from a related donor, was CMV-positive, and had no GVHD. Some T cells may trace back to the graft donor. The chain joins TRBV6-5 to TRBJ2-7; no firm D call. Sequencing was performed on PBMCs, taken 350 to 400 days after allogeneic stem cell transplant with calcineurin inhibitor and methotrexate. CDR3 coding DNA: TGTGCCAGCAGGCGAGGAATGCACTACGAGCAGTACTTC. Amino acid sequence: CASRRGMHYEQYF.